The 2 T cell receptor beta chains below come from one sample, sequenced in a study of blood T cell repertoires in COVID-19. Libraries were prepared by immunoSEQ multiplex PCR; TCRdb keeps only in-frame clonotypes and omits some of them. Of roughly 220,000 clones in the sample, around 84% were seen once. Sequenced input: peripheral blood. The receptors stem from a woman aged 40 to 50 who had recovered from COVID-19.

The chain couples TRBV19 to TRBJ2-2, with a tentative D call TRBD2 (5 bases). V dropped 3 bases and J dropped 5 bases, with 16 bases sitting between them. This CDR3 contains 16 residues. Germline assignment: CDR1 LNHDA and CDR2 SQIVND (reference sequence). This chain's CDR3 is CASSIMGGSRTGELFF. The CDR3 DNA reads TGTGCCAGTAGTATTATGGGCGGGTCGAGGACCGGGGAGCTGTTTTTT.

This chain uses TRBV2 with TRBJ1-1; no definite D call. The CDR3 sequence is 15 residues long. Trimming shortened V by 8 bases and J by 1 base, and 17 bases separated the two germline ends. The germline V gene encodes CDR1 SNHLY and CDR2 FYNNEI. CDR3 in amino acids: CASGNRKGGNTEAFF. In nucleotides, the CDR3 is TGTGCCAGCGGTAACCGCAAAGGAGGGAACACTGAAGCTTTCTTT.